The source of this T cell receptor (beta chain) is a study of T cells in Graves' hyperthyroidism and ophthalmopathy. Study-level results: From stable hyperthyroidism, ophthalmopathy was set apart by a 13 V-J model.

Per the germline V gene, CDR1 is SGHNT and CDR2 is YYREEE (reference sequence). This CDR3 region has 15 residues. The V and J ends lost 0 bases and 6 bases respectively, with 15 bases between them. TCR beta CDR3 sequences were amplified from RNA transcripts. First-round RT-PCR of the TCR CDR3 relied on the HTBI primer set. TCRdb re-called the multiplex PCR reads through MiXCR, storing one row per CDR3 protein. The sample has under 350,000 distinct CDR3 sequences, approximately 15% seen once; the top ten hold around 55%. There are a few counts of this clonotype. Its antigen is unidentified. V and J are TRBV5-4 and TRBJ1-1; D unclear. This receptor was obtained from a woman aged 55-70 years with Graves' ophthalmopathy. Sequencing was performed on blood. Here the CDR3 DNA reads TGTGCCAGCAGCTTGGATTTAGGGAGGTTTGCTGAAGCTTTCTTT. It encodes CASSLDLGRFAEAFF.